The next 32 T cell receptor beta chains were all read from a single sample in a study of T cell repertoires in cytomegalovirus infection (dated by TCRdb to about 2019). In light of the paper, this sample's treatment or condition label describes: in vitro stimulation with specific CMV peptide epitopes to enrich CMV-specific T cells. No cognate antigen is known for these TCRs. Sequencing relied on an Illumina HiSeq 1500. TCRdb trimmed the raw reads at Q25, called clones with MiXCR and kept productive beta chains. Under each unique CDR3 protein, matching rows form one entry showing the most common genes and DNA. Across this sample there are 800,000 to 950,000 distinct CDR3 sequences, with around a third seen only once. The top ten clones comprise around 11% of the sample. The sample here was cultured CD8+ T cells from PBMCs, taken from culture after CMV antigen stimulation. Receptors were obtained from a human donor in good health (CMV status not recorded). Some clones in this sample may be carry-over from other donors' samples.

The chain carries TRBV20-1 and TRBJ2-7; no clear D gene. Germline V gene data show CDR1 as DFQATT and CDR2 as SNEGSKA (reference sequence). There are 13 residues in the CDR3. The ends were cut back, 0 bases at V and 2 bases at J, with 8 bases in the middle. The CDR3 nucleotides are TGCAGTGCTAGAGAAGAATCGGCCTACGAGCAGTACGTC. This translates into CSAREESAYEQYV.

V usage is TRBV12-5 and J usage is TRBJ1-1, with 8 bases fitting TRBD1. CDR1 and CDR2 from the germline V gene are LGHNT and FRNRAP. The CDR3 loop spans 15 amino acids. The junction had 14 bases not matched to a gene; V was cut back by 9 bases and J by 5 bases. The CDR3 region is CASQGGRQGATEAFF. DNA of the CDR3: TGTGCTAGCCAAGGGGGTCGGCAGGGGGCGACTGAAGCTTTCTTT.

This clonotype turned up a few times. The rearrangement uses TRBV5-3 and TRBJ2-1; 11 bases align to TRBD2. TRBV5-3 has ORF status, its function being uncertain. The CDR3 is 15 residues long. Trimming cost V 8 bases and J 8 bases; bases outside gene matches: 12. The CDR3 spells CASSPASGGLDEQFF. The CDR3, as DNA: TGTGCCAGCAGCCCGGCTAGCGGGGGGCTCGATGAGCAGTTCTTC.

This rearrangement joins TRBV6-1 to TRBJ2-7, with 11 nucleotides matching TRBD1. The ends lost 6 bases at V and 4 bases at J; junction bases unmatched: 5. Germline assignment: CDR1 MNHNS and CDR2 SASEGT. The CDR3 covers 14 residues. The CDR3 bases are TGTGCCAGCAGCACGGACAGGGGGCTGTACGAGCAGTACTTC. It is translated as CASSTDRGLYEQYF.

This clonotype has just a few counts. The rearrangement links TRBV7-9 to TRBJ2-1; D call uncertain. The CDR3 loop spans 15 amino acids. V lost 0 bases to trimming and J lost 8 bases, with 14 bases between them. Germline values: CDR1 SEHNR, CDR2 FQNEAQ (reference sequence). CDR3 amino acids: CASSLADVPLHEQFF. The DNA for the CDR3 is TGTGCCAGCAGCTTAGCGGACGTTCCCCTCCATGAGCAGTTCTTC. Looking up the rest from reference TRBV7-9 and TRBJ2-1 gives the full variable domain: DTGVSQNPRHKITKRGQNVTFRCDPISEHNRLYWYRQTLGQGPEFLTYFQNEAQLEKSRLLSDRFSAERPKGSFSTLEIQRTEQGDSAMYLCASSLADVPLHEQFFGPGTRLTVL.

The chain carries TRBV10-2 and TRBJ1-4, with D perhaps matching TRBD1 (5 bases). CDR1 is WSHSY, CDR2 SAAADI, per germline. V lost 10 bases and J 4 bases, leaving 22 bases between the germline ends. The CDR3 is 16 residues long. CDR3 DNA sequence: TGCGCCAACAGCCTCGACCCGGTCGGGGGTAATGAAAAACTGTTTTTT. Amino acids: CANSLDPVGGNEKLFF.

On this clonotype: It may be a read error: a sequence one base away is much more abundant. The rearrangement links TRBV7-2 to TRBJ1-6, with D unresolved. Looked up from germline, CDR1 is SGHTA and CDR2 is FQGNSA. The CDR3 runs to 13 residues. CDR3 loop: CASSFSCNSPLHF. The DNA for the CDR3 is TGTGCCAGCAGCTTCTCCTGTAATTCACCCCTCCACTTT.

The V gene is TRBV12-3 or TRBV12-4, the J gene TRBJ1-1; 7 nucleotides match TRBD1. The V segment lost 5 bases and the J segment 0 bases; nucleotides outside the gene matches: 9. This CDR3 contains 16 residues. The CDR3 loop is CASSTGVGIMNTEAFF. As DNA, the CDR3 is TGTGCCAGCAGTACAGGGGTAGGAATTATGAACACTGAAGCTTTCTTT.

V gene TRBV28 combines with J gene TRBJ2-2; 8 nucleotides align to TRBD1. The CDR3 has 14 residues. V was pared by 11 bases and J by 1 base, with 6 bases of the junction left unmatched. CDR1 is MDHEN, CDR2 SYDVKM, per germline. CDR3 DNA: TGTGCCTCCCGAGGGACAGGGAACACCGGGGAGCTGTTTTTT. Translating gives CASRGTGNTGELFF.

This chain links TRBV13 with TRBJ2-7; D is perhaps TRBD1 or TRBD2 (5 bases each). Trimming cost V 4 bases and J 7 bases, with 20 bases left between them. The V gene's germline CDR1 is PRHDT and CDR2 FYEKMQ (reference sequence). The CDR3 contains 15 residues. Here the CDR3 DNA reads TGTGCCAGCAGCTCCTGGGACGGGCCACCCGGGGAGCAGTACTTC. Translation: CASSSWDGPPGEQYF.

In its sample, this clonotype was seen a few times. V gene TRBV7-9 combines with J gene TRBJ1-2; D uncertain. CDR1 and CDR2 from the germline V gene are SEHNR and FQNEAQ (reference sequence). This CDR3 is built from 13 residues. The ends were cut back, 5 bases at V and 8 bases at J, with 15 bases in the middle. The CDR3 nucleotides read TGTGCCAGCAGCCCCCCGGCGGTGGGCGGCTACACCTTC. Residues: CASSPPAVGGYTF.

This chain links TRBV5-6 with TRBJ2-7; no reliable D call. The V gene lost 6 bases and the J gene lost 3 bases, with 4 bases spanning the gap. Germline V gene lookup returns CDR1 SGHDT and CDR2 YYEEEE. The CDR3 spans 10 residues. CDR3 in DNA: TGTGCCAGCATACTCTACGAGCAGTACTTC. This encodes CASILYEQYF.

This chain connects TRBV27 to TRBJ2-1; weak D call: TRBD2 (7 bases). The V end was cut by 5 bases, the J end by 7 bases, with 18 bases between. This CDR3 region has 15 residues. Germline V gene sequence: CDR1 MNHEY, CDR2 SMNVEV (reference sequence). The CDR3, as DNA: TGTGCCAGCAGTCCACCGGGGGGCCTCTTTAATGAGCAGTTCTTC. This gives the protein CASSPPGGLFNEQFF.

Of note for this clonotype: Since no conserved phenylalanine or tryptophan closes the CDR3, a read error is the likely cause. This chain connects TRBV27 to TRBJ2-3, with 10 bases aligning to TRBD1. V was clipped by 3 bases and J by 4 bases; unmatched bases: 7. Looked up from germline, CDR1 is MNHEY and CDR2 is SMNVEV (reference sequence). The CDR3 loop spans 16 amino acids. The CDR3 region has the DNA TGTGCCAGCAGTTTCCTATTGGGACAGGGGTCAGATACGCAGTATTCT. This translates into CASSFLLGQGSDTQYS.

This clonotype has just a few counts. This chain uses TRBV27 with TRBJ1-2, with TRBD1 matching 7 bases. CDR1 and CDR2 from the germline V gene are MNHEY and SMNVEV (reference sequence). With 3 bases clipped from V and 3 bases from J, the junction kept 7 bases outside the gene matches. This CDR3 has 15 amino acids. CDR3 bases: TGTGCCAGCAGTTTGTTGACAGGGTTGCACTATGGCTACACCTTC. The encoded protein is CASSLLTGLHYGYTF.

There are many counts of this clonotype. This rearrangement joins TRBV12-3 or TRBV12-4 to TRBJ2-4, with D perhaps TRBD1 (5 bases). The CDR3 is made up of 17 amino acids. Between the trimmed V and J ends, which lost 1 base and 0 bases, there was a span of 13 bases. The CDR3 is CASSLGDSFPAKNIQYF. Written as DNA, the CDR3 is TGTGCCAGCAGTTTAGGCGACAGTTTCCCAGCCAAAAACATTCAGTACTTC.

The chain carries TRBV27 and TRBJ2-1; D call uncertain. Trimming cost V 3 bases and J 7 bases, with 13 bases left between them. The CDR3 has 14 amino acids. CDR1 MNHEY and CDR2 SMNVEV come from the germline V gene (reference sequence). Here the CDR3 DNA reads TGTGCCAGCAGTTTTCGGTTTGCTAGGAATGAGCAGTTCTTC. It is translated as CASSFRFARNEQFF.

This clonotype was recorded a few times. The chain uses TRBV7-4 and TRBJ1-5, with D possibly being TRBD1 (6 bases). Germline V lookup: CDR1 SGHVT, CDR2 SQSDAQ. V was trimmed by 1 base and J by 6 bases, leaving 7 bases between them. CDR3 length equals 13 residues. The DNA of the CDR3 is TGTGCCAGCAGCTTAGAGGGGGTTCAGCCCCAGCATTTT. Translating it yields CASSLEGVQPQHF.

V and J are TRBV28 and TRBJ1-6; unclear D gene. Germline V gene lookup returns CDR1 MDHEN and CDR2 SYDVKM. V was cut by 3 bases and J by 6 bases, with 9 bases left in between. This CDR3 comprises 14 residues. CDR3 sequence: CASSFLGTNSPLHF. The CDR3 region has the DNA TGTGCCAGCAGTTTTTTGGGAACTAATTCACCCCTCCACTTT.

This clonotype was counted ten times or more. The V gene is TRBV12-3 or TRBV12-4, the J gene TRBJ2-1, with 9 bases identical to TRBD1. This CDR3 has 18 amino acids. With 5 bases clipped from V and 4 bases from J, the junction kept 15 bases outside the gene matches. CDR3 amino acids: CASSPTKFDRGIYNEQFF. The CDR3 coding sequence is TGTGCCAGCAGTCCTACCAAATTCGACAGGGGGATATACAATGAGCAGTTCTTC.

This clonotype occurred many times. The chain uses TRBV7-2 and TRBJ2-1; 8 bases align to TRBD2. The CDR3 covers 16 residues. J was trimmed by 2 bases and V by 1 base; bases with no gene match: 4. Looked up from germline, CDR1 is SGHTA and CDR2 is FQGNSA. CDR3 sequence: CASSLGSGGAYNEQFF. CDR3 nucleotide sequence: TGTGCCAGCAGCTTAGGGAGCGGGGGTGCCTACAATGAGCAGTTCTTC.

This clonotype turned up a few times. The gene calls are TRBV20-1 and TRBJ2-7; no firm D call. Per germline, CDR1 DFQATT and CDR2 SNEGSKA (reference sequence). Trimming took off 1 base at V and 3 bases at J, with 13 bases between the two ends. This CDR3 has 14 residues. The CDR3 nucleotides are TGCAGTGCTAGAGGCGACGCGAGCTTCTACGAGCAGTACTTC. Translated: CSARGDASFYEQYF.

This clonotype was counted many times. This sequence joins TRBV7-2 and TRBJ2-3; 9 bases line up with TRBD2. The ends lost 5 bases at V and 5 bases at J; junction bases unmatched: 14. This CDR3 contains 17 residues. The germline V gene encodes CDR1 SGHTA and CDR2 FQGNSA. As DNA, the CDR3 is TGTGCCAGCAGCGGTGGGACTAGCAGGCTTGAGAGAGATACGCAGTATTTT. Translating gives CASSGGTSRLERDTQYF.

This clonotype was observed a few times. The chain links TRBV7-9 to TRBJ2-7; D is perhaps TRBD1 (5 bases). V dropped 5 bases and J dropped 4 bases, with 12 bases sitting between them. The germline gives CDR1 SEHNR, CDR2 FQNEAQ (reference sequence). This CDR3 has 13 amino acids. This CDR3 is CASSPKQGYEQYV. CDR3 coding DNA: TGTGCCAGCAGCCCGAAGCAGGGTTACGAGCAGTACGTC.

This clonotype was observed a few times. This sequence joins TRBV7-9 and TRBJ2-1; tentatively, D is TRBD1 (5 bases). The CDR3 consists of 16 residues. The germline V and J ends were trimmed by 5 bases and 7 bases, with 21 bases remaining between them. Germline values: CDR1 SEHNR, CDR2 FQNEAQ (reference sequence). The CDR3 protein is CASSPPGQGRKNEQFF. For the CDR3, the DNA is TGTGCCAGCAGCCCCCCTGGCCAGGGTCGGAAAAATGAGCAGTTCTTC. Full variable domain (outside the CDR3, taken from reference TRBV7-9 and TRBJ2-1): DTGVSQNPRHKITKRGQNVTFRCDPISEHNRLYWYRQTLGQGPEFLTYFQNEAQLEKSRLLSDRFSAERPKGSFSTLEIQRTEQGDSAMYLCASSPPGQGRKNEQFFGPGTRLTVL.

The rearrangement joins TRBV9 to TRBJ1-2; D is perhaps TRBD1 (6 bases). Germline V CDR1 and CDR2: SGDLS, YYNGEE. The V and J ends lost 3 bases and 4 bases respectively, with 22 bases between them. The CDR3 sequence is 17 residues long. CDR3 loop: CASSDPNKLQGAYGYTF. In DNA form, the CDR3 reads TGTGCCAGCAGCGACCCCAACAAATTACAGGGAGCCTATGGCTACACCTTC.

The gene calls are TRBV20-1 and TRBJ2-1, with 11 bases fitting TRBD1. CDR1 and CDR2 from the germline V gene are DFQATT and SNEGSKA (reference sequence). V dropped 0 bases and J dropped 5; count of bases not matched to a gene: 0. This CDR3 contains 14 residues. The CDR3 reads CSAREGQGDNEQFF. DNA for the CDR3: TGCAGTGCTAGAGAGGGACAGGGGGACAATGAGCAGTTCTTC.

This chain connects TRBV20-1 to TRBJ1-6; 7 bases fit TRBD1. Trimming took 0 bases from V and 7 from J; bases not matched to a gene: 12. The CDR3 loop spans 17 amino acids. The germline V gene has CDR1 DFQATT and CDR2 SNEGSKA (reference sequence). DNA of the CDR3: TGCAGTGCTAGAGATTACGGGGACAGTGGGGGAAATTCACCCCTCCACTTT. Its protein product is CSARDYGDSGGNSPLHF.

The DNA for the CDR3 is TGTGCCAGCAGCTCCCCGGCACTCCCGTTCGACGAGCAGTACTTC. This sequence encodes CASSSPALPFDEQYF. The V gene is TRBV7-9, the J gene TRBJ2-7; no definite D call. This CDR3 region has 15 residues. Germline V gene sequence: CDR1 SEHNR, CDR2 FQNEAQ (reference sequence). V lost 4 bases, J lost 5 bases, and 18 bases lay in between.

This clonotype was picked up a small number of times. The V gene is TRBV5-4, the J gene TRBJ2-3; D unclear. The CDR3 length is 16 residues. Germline CDR1 SGHNT, CDR2 YYREEE (reference sequence). The V gene lost 4 bases and the J gene lost 3 bases, with 18 bases spanning the gap. Here the CDR3 reads CASSPARIALTDTQYF. CDR3 nucleotide sequence: TGTGCCAGCAGCCCCGCCCGTATAGCTCTTACAGATACGCAGTATTTT.

J is TRBJ1-5 and V is TRBV6-2 or TRBV6-3, with D possibly being TRBD1 (6 bases). CDR1 MNHEY and CDR2 SVGEGT come from the germline V gene. The CDR3 has 16 residues. V was pared by 5 bases and J by 9 bases, with 23 bases between. CDR3 region: CASSLWTVREGLPQHF. The CDR3 nucleotides read TGTGCCAGCAGTCTATGGACAGTGAGGGAAGGTTTGCCCCAGCATTTT.

This clonotype was counted only a few times. This sequence joins TRBV28 and TRBJ1-1; no firm D call. The CDR3 totals 13 residues. Trimming took off 2 bases at V and 3 bases at J, with 7 bases between the two ends. From germline, CDR1 is MDHEN and CDR2 SYDVKM. CDR3 bases: TGTGCCAGCAGTTTAAGCACATACACTGAAGCTTTCTTT. Encoded protein: CASSLSTYTEAFF.